These 23 T cell receptor beta chains were all obtained from the same sample, sequenced in a study of CD8 T cells in ankylosing spondylitis. TCRdb re-called the 5' RACE reads with MiXCR, one entry per CDR3 protein. The table shows approximately 400,000 distinct CDR3 sequences, with roughly 26% occurring only once. Their antigens remain unidentified. Overall study findings and caveats: Ankylosing spondylitis blood appeared to carry a characteristic TCR beta motif of roughly 8 highly homologous variants.

The source material was blood, either unsorted or a sorted T cell fraction (not recorded which). The source is a male donor with ankylosing spondylitis.

This clonotype has only a few counts. V usage is TRBV12-3 or TRBV12-4 and J usage is TRBJ1-2, with D unresolved. The CDR3 is 13 amino acids. Trimming removed 6 bases from V and 4 bases from J, with 12 bases in between. As DNA, the CDR3 is TGTGCCAGCAGGGCACAGTTCCCCTATGGCTACACCTTC. Translation: CASRAQFPYGYTF.

CDR3 coding DNA: TGCAGTGCTAGAAATCTCCTAGCGGGCACCTACAATGAGCAGTTCTTC. It codes for CSARNLLAGTYNEQFF. The J gene is TRBJ2-1, the V gene TRBV20-1; 8 nucleotides line up with TRBD2. CDR3 length equals 16 residues. Germline CDR1 and CDR2: DFQATT and SNEGSKA (reference sequence). Trimming took 2 bases from V and 2 from J; bases not matched to a gene: 8.

V is TRBV6-2 or TRBV6-3 and J is TRBJ2-1; perhaps TRBD2 as D (6 bases). Deletions cut 6 bases from V and 8 bases from J, with 11 bases between. This CDR3 comprises 12 residues. From germline, CDR1 is MNHEY and CDR2 SVGEGT. CDR3 region: CASRPRDYEQFF. In nucleotides, the CDR3 is TGTGCCAGCAGACCTAGGGACTATGAGCAGTTCTTC.

The chain couples TRBV27 to TRBJ2-2; possible D gene TRBD2, 5 bases. In germline, CDR1 is MNHEY, CDR2 SMNVEV (reference sequence). V lost 0 bases and J 6 bases, leaving 8 bases between the germline ends. The CDR3 is 14 residues long. CDR3 sequence (DNA): TGTGCCAGCAGTTTATCGACCGGGGCCGGGGAGCTGTTTTTT. This translates into CASSLSTGAGELFF.

In its sample, this clonotype was seen a few times. V is TRBV3-1 and J is TRBJ2-2, with TRBD2 as a possible D gene (5 bases). Trimming stripped 0 bases from V and 3 bases from J, with 11 bases between. The CDR3 is 16 amino acids. Per the germline V gene, CDR1 is LGHDT and CDR2 is YNNKEL (reference sequence). The DNA of the CDR3 is TGTGCCAGCAGCCAAGATGTGAAGAGGGACACCGGGGAGCTGTTTTTT. Its translation is CASSQDVKRDTGELFF.

The chain employs TRBV2 and TRBJ2-5; no reliable D call. Trimming pared 8 bases from V and 0 bases from J, leaving 7 bases between. This CDR3 has 12 amino acids. From germline, CDR1 is SNHLY and CDR2 FYNNEI. CDR3 nucleotides: TGTGCCAGCGGGCAGTACCAAGAGACCCAGTACTTC. Its translation: CASGQYQETQYF.

This clonotype was recorded at least ten times. CDR3: CASDSYTGELFF. DNA of the CDR3: TGTGCCAGCGATAGTTACACCGGGGAGCTGTTTTTT. This sequence joins TRBV12-3 or TRBV12-4 and TRBJ2-2; no clear D gene. CDR3 length: 12 amino acids. V was trimmed by 8 bases and J by 3 bases, leaving 7 bases between them.

This clonotype was observed a few times. The chain uses TRBV12-3 or TRBV12-4 and TRBJ1-6; possible D gene TRBD1, 5 bases. The CDR3 extends over 14 amino acids. V lost 0 bases and J 7 bases, leaving 7 bases between the germline ends. CDR3 protein: CASSLAGDNSPLHF. The CDR3 DNA sequence: TGTGCCAGCAGTTTAGCGGGGGACAATTCACCCCTCCACTTT.

This clonotype was seen only a few times. The rearrangement joins TRBV29-1 to TRBJ2-7, with 7 positions matching TRBD1. The CDR3 is made up of 13 amino acids. J gave up 1 base and V 5 bases, and 5 bases lay outside the gene matches. Per germline, CDR1 SQVTM and CDR2 ANQGSEA. In DNA, the CDR3 is TGCAGCGTTCTGGACAGGAAATCCTACGAGCAGTACTTC. This translates into CSVLDRKSYEQYF.

This clonotype came up a few times. The gene calls are TRBV7-9 and TRBJ1-1; the D gene is possibly TRBD1 (6 bases). V lost 5 bases and J lost 3, with 10 bases in between. This CDR3 comprises 13 residues. Germline assignment: CDR1 SEHNR and CDR2 FQNEAQ (reference sequence). DNA of the CDR3: TGTGCCAGCAGCGCACAGGGAGACACTGAAGCTTTCTTT. Protein sequence: CASSAQGDTEAFF. Full variable domain (remainder filled in from reference TRBV7-9 and TRBJ1-1): DTGVSQNPRHKITKRGQNVTFRCDPISEHNRLYWYRQTLGQGPEFLTYFQNEAQLEKSRLLSDRFSAERPKGSFSTLEIQRTEQGDSAMYLCASSAQGDTEAFFGQGTRLTVV.

A few counts support this clonotype. The chain has TRBV7-9 and TRBJ1-1, with 7 bases aligning to TRBD1. Germline-derived CDR1 and CDR2 are SEHNR and FQNEAQ (reference sequence). CDR3 size: 14 residues. V dropped 4 bases and J dropped 5; count of bases not matched to a gene: 7. DNA of the CDR3: TGTGCCAGCAGCTCATTGACAGGGAGTACTGAAGCTTTCTTT. Its protein product is CASSSLTGSTEAFF.

The sample holds a few counts of this clonotype. The chain combines TRBV20-1 with TRBJ1-1; D is unresolved. Deletions cut 8 bases from V and 5 bases from J, with 15 bases between. The CDR3 has 12 residues. From germline, CDR1 is DFQATT and CDR2 SNEGSKA (reference sequence). CDR3 region: CSTLTRRTEAFF. The CDR3 bases are TGCAGTACTCTCACGCGGCGGACTGAAGCTTTCTTT.

The rearrangement joins TRBV6-2 or TRBV6-3 to TRBJ2-2; D remains ambiguous. V dropped 5 bases and J dropped 0 bases, with 13 bases sitting between them. Germline values: CDR1 MNHEY, CDR2 SVGEGT. This CDR3 comprises 16 residues. In nucleotides, the CDR3 is TGTGCCAGCAGTACCCTCGGCAGCACGAACACCGGGGAGCTGTTTTTT. As protein: CASSTLGSTNTGELFF.

The rearrangement uses TRBV5-1 and TRBJ2-5; 8 bases map to TRBD2. Germline-derived CDR1 and CDR2 are SGHRS and YFSETQ. Trimming removed 4 bases from V and 1 base from J; junction bases left unmatched: 6. CDR3 size: 15 residues. The CDR3 spells CASSTSGDPQETQYF. In nucleotides, the CDR3 is TGCGCCAGCAGCACTAGCGGAGACCCCCAAGAGACCCAGTACTTC.

This clonotype was detected a few times. The rearrangement uses TRBV6-2 or TRBV6-3 and TRBJ2-1; no definite D call. V was shortened by 2 bases and J by 3 bases, with 2 bases between the two germline ends. Per the germline V gene, CDR1 is MNHEY and CDR2 is SVGEGT. This CDR3 comprises 12 residues. The CDR3 reads CASSYRYNEQFF. DNA of the CDR3: TGTGCCAGCAGTTACCGCTACAATGAGCAGTTCTTC.

This clonotype came up many times. The chain couples TRBV5-6 to TRBJ2-2; possibly TRBD1 for D (6 bases). V was cut by 2 bases and J by 5 bases, with 7 bases left in between. The CDR3 totals 13 residues. Per the germline V gene, CDR1 is SGHDT and CDR2 is YYEEEE. The CDR3 is CASSFRGTGELFF. The CDR3 DNA sequence: TGTGCCAGCAGCTTCAGGGGAACCGGGGAGCTGTTTTTT.

This chain uses TRBV5-1 with TRBJ1-4; a weak D match, TRBD1 (6 bases). There are 15 residues in the CDR3. The germline gives CDR1 SGHRS, CDR2 YFSETQ. V lost 4 bases and J 6 bases, leaving 16 bases between the germline ends. The CDR3 DNA reads TGCGCCAGCAGCCCCCGTGGGGGCATGGATGAAAAACTGTTTTTT. Translation gives CASSPRGGMDEKLFF.

The CDR3 region has the DNA TGCGCCAGCAGCTCGATGGACAGGGTGGACTATGGCTACACCTTC. It translates to CASSSMDRVDYGYTF. The V gene is TRBV5-1, the J gene TRBJ1-2, with TRBD1 matching over 8 bases. CDR1 and CDR2 from the germline V gene are SGHRS and YFSETQ. V lost 3 bases, J lost 3 bases, and 7 bases stayed unmatched. CDR3 size: 15 residues.

The chain carries TRBV20-1 and TRBJ2-1; 8 positions match TRBD1. Trimming at V came to 6 bases and at J to 5 bases, leaving 9 bases not matched to a gene. Germline CDR1 reads DFQATT; CDR2 reads SNEGSKA (reference sequence). The CDR3 is made up of 14 amino acids. In DNA form, the CDR3 reads TGCAGTGCAGCACCAGGGGGCCGTCACAATGAGCAGTTCTTC. Translated: CSAAPGGRHNEQFF.

The rearrangement joins TRBV9 to TRBJ2-5; 10 positions agree with TRBD1. The V and J ends lost 4 bases and 4 bases, in that order; junction bases with no gene match: 4. The germline V gene encodes CDR1 SGDLS and CDR2 YYNGEE. The CDR3 contains 14 residues. This CDR3 reads CASSRDRGGETQYF. For the CDR3, the DNA is TGTGCCAGCAGCCGGGACAGGGGAGGAGAGACCCAGTACTTC. The entire variable domain, with the rest obtained from reference TRBV9 and TRBJ2-5, is as follows: DSGVTQTPKHLITATGQRVTLRCSPRSGDLSVYWYQQSLDQGLQFLIQYYNGEERAKGNILERFSAQQFPDLHSELNLSSLELGDSALYFCASSRDRGGETQYFGPGTRLLVL.

The gene calls are TRBV24-1 and TRBJ2-1; 9 nucleotides match TRBD1. The CDR3 covers 16 residues. Trimming at V came to 4 bases and at J to 3 bases, leaving 6 bases not matched to a gene. Looked up from germline, CDR1 is KGHDR and CDR2 is SFDVKD. The CDR3 bases are TGTGCCACCAGTGACCCGGGACAGGGCTACTACAATGAGCAGTTCTTC. Translated, it gives CATSDPGQGYYNEQFF.

V usage is TRBV24-1 and J usage is TRBJ2-2; no clear D. V was cut by 3 bases and J by 4 bases, with 8 bases left in between. The CDR3 is made up of 14 amino acids. Germline assignment: CDR1 KGHDR and CDR2 SFDVKD. CDR3 sequence reads: CATSDEMSTGELFF. The CDR3 DNA sequence: TGTGCCACCAGTGATGAGATGAGCACCGGGGAGCTGTTTTTT.

This chain connects TRBV5-1 to TRBJ2-7; TRBD1 agrees at 10 bases. The CDR3 contains 14 residues. With 4 bases clipped from V and 4 bases from J, the junction kept 5 bases outside the gene matches. Germline CDR1 and CDR2: SGHRS and YFSETQ. CDR3 in amino acids: CASSLTGGGYEQYF. CDR3 coding DNA: TGCGCCAGCAGCCTGACAGGGGGCGGGTACGAGCAGTACTTC.